Sequencing of this T cell receptor (beta chain) was carried out in a study of T cell responses to AZD1222 COVID-19 vaccine. Here immunoSEQ multiplex PCR was the method, and the copy in TCRdb shows in-frame clones only, minus some. The sample includes about 130,000 clones, about 86% of them seen just once. The specimen was peripheral blood, collected on day 0 of AZD1222 vaccination. The TCR was taken from an adult in good health.

CDR3 nucleotide sequence: TGTGCCAGTAGTACCGGGACGAGCGGTAACTATGGCTACACCTTC. Translation gives CASSTGTSGNYGYTF. V and J are TRBV19 and TRBJ1-2, with a tentative D call TRBD1 (5 bases). Germline CDR1 LNHDA, CDR2 SQIVND (reference sequence). The V gene lost 4 bases and the J gene lost 1 base, with 13 bases spanning the gap. The CDR3 is made up of 15 amino acids.